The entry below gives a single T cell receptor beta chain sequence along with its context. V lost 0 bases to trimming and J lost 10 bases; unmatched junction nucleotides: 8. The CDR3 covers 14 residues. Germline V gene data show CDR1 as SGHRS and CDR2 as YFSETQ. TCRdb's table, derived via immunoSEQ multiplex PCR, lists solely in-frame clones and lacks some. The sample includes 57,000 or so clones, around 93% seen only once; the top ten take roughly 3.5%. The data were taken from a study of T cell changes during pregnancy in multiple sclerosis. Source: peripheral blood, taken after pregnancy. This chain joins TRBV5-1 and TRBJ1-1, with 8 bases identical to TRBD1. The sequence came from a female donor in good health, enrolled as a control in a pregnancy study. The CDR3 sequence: CASSLGQGTAGAFF. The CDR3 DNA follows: TGCGCCAGCAGCTTGGGACAGGGGACAGCGGGAGCTTTCTTT.